A single sample is the source of the 22 T cell receptor beta chains below, sequenced in a study of cytomegalovirus exposure and HLA in healthy donors. A multiplex PCR was run with 60 Vbeta primers and 13 Jbeta primers. Sequencing used immunoSEQ multiplex PCR; TCRdb keeps in-frame clones, though not all of them. This sample's table reports about 160,000 clones. The sample taken for sequencing was PBMCs. The receptor source for this set is a man under 40 in good health and CMV-seronegative.

V is TRBV2 and J is TRBJ1-5; TRBD1 might be the D (6 bases). The germline V gene encodes CDR1 SNHLY and CDR2 FYNNEI. V was shortened by 7 bases and J by 8 bases, with 12 bases between the two germline ends. CDR3 length equals 12 residues. This CDR3 reads CASNQQGEPQHF. The CDR3 region has the DNA TGTGCCAGCAACCAACAGGGCGAGCCCCAGCATTTT. Together with reference TRBV2 and TRBJ1-5, the CDR3 gives the full variable domain: EPEVTQTPSHQVTQMGQEVILRCVPISNHLYFYWYRQILGQKVEFLVSFYNNEISEKSEIFDDQFSVERPDGSNFTLKIRSTKLEDSAMYFCASNQQGEPQHFGDGTRLSIL.

The chain carries TRBV5-1 and TRBJ2-2, with 7 bases fitting TRBD1. Germline-derived CDR1 and CDR2 are SGHRS and YFSETQ. Unmatched junction bases numbered 8, after V lost 4 bases and J lost 5 bases. The CDR3 length is 15 residues. CDR3 DNA: TGCGCCAGCAGCCGTCGACAGGGTGGTACCGGGGAGCTGTTTTTT. This sequence encodes CASSRRQGGTGELFF.

V gene TRBV7-3 combines with J gene TRBJ1-5, with D possibly matching TRBD1 (5 bases). The V and J ends lost 5 bases and 4 bases respectively, with 12 bases between them. This CDR3 spans 14 amino acids. Germline-derived CDR1 and CDR2 are SGHTA and FQGTGA. This chain's CDR3 is CASSPPGTNQPQHF. CDR3 DNA sequence: TGTGCCAGCAGCCCGCCGGGGACTAATCAGCCCCAGCATTTT.

The chain uses TRBV5-1 and TRBJ2-1, with 9 bases that match TRBD1. The CDR3 consists of 14 residues. V shed 4 bases and J 7 bases; nucleotides not matched to a gene: 6. The V gene's germline CDR1 is SGHRS and CDR2 YFSETQ. The CDR3 DNA is TGCGCCAGCAGCCTGACAGGGGGGAGAAATGAGCAGTTCTTC. This codes for CASSLTGGRNEQFF.

This chain links TRBV10-1 with TRBJ2-6, with 9 bases aligning to TRBD2. V lost 4 bases to trimming and J lost 3 bases; unmatched junction nucleotides: 22. CDR1 is WNHNN and CDR2 is SYGVQD in the germline V gene (reference sequence). This CDR3 has 22 amino acids. CDR3 nucleotide sequence: TGCGCCAGCAGTGCCATAGGACGGGGTAGCGGGAGCGTTTACTATGGGGCCAACGTCCTGACTTTC. Its translation is CASSAIGRGSGSVYYGANVLTF.

The V call is TRBV4-2, the J call TRBJ2-7, with a possible D match to TRBD2 (6 bases). There are 16 residues in the CDR3. Germline CDR1 is LGHNA and CDR2 is YNFKEQ. With 0 bases removed from V and 2 bases from J, the gap between germline ends came to 14 bases. CDR3 coding DNA: TGTGCCAGCAGCCAAGATCTCCGCGGGGCAACCTACGAGCAGTACTTC. Translation gives CASSQDLRGATYEQYF.

The V and J genes are TRBV14 and TRBJ2-7; the D is unclear. With 0 bases removed from V and 3 bases from J, the gap between germline ends came to 9 bases. CDR1 and CDR2 from the germline V gene are SGHDN and FVKESK. The CDR3 runs to 14 residues. The CDR3 protein is CASSQDESYYEQYF. DNA of the CDR3: TGTGCCAGCAGCCAAGACGAATCCTACTACGAGCAGTACTTC.

The chain combines TRBV7-8 with TRBJ2-3; TRBD2 might be the D (6 bases). From germline, CDR1 is SGHVS and CDR2 FQNEAQ. V shed 5 bases and J shed 6 bases, with 24 bases lying between them. The CDR3 spans 17 residues. The DNA of the CDR3 is TGTGCCAGCAGCCCCAGGCGCCTAGCGCTTATGGGGGATACGCAGTATTTT. It yields the protein CASSPRRLALMGDTQYF.

Worth noting for this clone: At one of its ends the junction is not consistent with the germline gene, which may arise from a read error. This rearrangement joins TRBV6-1 to TRBJ2-3, with TRBD1 matching 7 bases. The length of the CDR3 is 12 residues. CDR1 is MNHNS, CDR2 SASEGT, per germline. CDR3 sequence: CGTAPSTDTQYF. The CDR3 DNA reads as TGCGGGACAGCCCCTAGCACAGATACGCAGTATTTT.

The CDR3 sequence: CASKPTGFQETQYF. For the CDR3, the DNA is TGTGCCAGCAAACCCACAGGGTTCCAAGAGACCCAGTACTTC. The chain combines TRBV28 with TRBJ2-5; D perhaps matches TRBD1 (6 bases). From germline, CDR1 is MDHEN and CDR2 SYDVKM. This CDR3 region has 14 residues. Deletions cut 7 bases from V and 1 base from J, with 13 bases between.

The chain uses TRBV5-6 and TRBJ2-5; D is ambiguous. The CDR3 is 15 amino acids. Trimming pared 1 base from V and 2 bases from J, leaving 12 bases between. The germline CDR1 and CDR2 sequences are SGHDT and YYEEEE. CDR3: CASSLRLQVQETQYF. The CDR3 DNA sequence: TGTGCCAGCAGCTTGAGGTTGCAGGTTCAAGAGACCCAGTACTTC.

CDR3 protein: CASSELIQSKPLHF. The CDR3 DNA follows: TGTGCCAGCAGTGAATTGATCCAGTCAAAACCCCTCCACTTT. The chain couples TRBV6-4 to TRBJ1-6; D gene unclear. The CDR3 runs to 14 residues. Germline V gene lookup returns CDR1 MRHNA and CDR2 SNTAGT. Trimming took off 3 bases at V and 12 bases at J, with 15 bases between the two ends.

The DNA of the CDR3 is TGTGCCAGCAGCTTAGAACAGGGCTCCTACAATGAGCAGTTCTTC. Its protein is CASSLEQGSYNEQFF. The J gene is TRBJ2-1, the V gene TRBV11-3, with D tentatively TRBD1 (6 bases). With 0 bases removed from V and 0 bases from J, the gap between germline ends came to 6 bases. The CDR3 contains 15 residues. The germline V gene has CDR1 SGHNT and CDR2 YENEEA. The complete variable domain, with remaining parts taken from reference TRBV11-3 and TRBJ2-1, reads EAGVVQSPRYKIIEKKQPVAFWCNPISGHNTLYWYLQNLGQGPELLIRYENEEAVDDSQLPKDRFSAERLKGVDSTLKIQPAELGDSAVYLCASSLEQGSYNEQFFGPGTRLTVL.

This chain links TRBV7-2 with TRBJ1-2, with a possible D match to TRBD1 (6 bases). Germline CDR1 is SGHTA and CDR2 is FQGNSA. This CDR3 contains 14 residues. V lost 5 bases to trimming and J lost 4 bases, with 14 bases between them. The CDR3 DNA reads TGTGCCAGCAGCGCGAACAGGGACCTCTATGGCTACACCTTC. Translation: CASSANRDLYGYTF.

The chain has TRBV4-2 and TRBJ1-2, with 7 bases fitting TRBD1. CDR1 is LGHNA and CDR2 is YNFKEQ in the germline V gene. The V segment lost 4 bases and the J segment 2 bases; nucleotides outside the gene matches: 4. The CDR3 is made up of 14 amino acids. In DNA form, the CDR3 reads TGTGCCAGCAGCCCTTCGGACAGGAACTATGGCTACACCTTC. Its protein product is CASSPSDRNYGYTF.

This chain joins TRBV5-4 and TRBJ2-2; TRBD1 matches 9 bases. J gave up 3 bases and V 4 bases, and 7 bases lay outside the gene matches. This CDR3 is built from 16 residues. CDR1 SGHNT and CDR2 YYREEE come from the germline V gene (reference sequence). The CDR3 DNA is TGTGCCAGCAGCATCCGACAGGGGGTTTACACCGGGGAGCTGTTTTTT. This encodes CASSIRQGVYTGELFF.

This chain joins TRBV10-1 and TRBJ2-5; 7 bases are a match to TRBD2. The CDR3 is made up of 15 amino acids. Germline CDR1 WNHNN, CDR2 SYGVQD (reference sequence). The J segment lost 5 bases and the V segment lost 2 bases, leaving 8 bases of the junction unmatched. CDR3 region: CASSENLAGVETQYF. The CDR3 bases are TGCGCCAGCAGTGAGAACCTGGCGGGAGTGGAGACCCAGTACTTC.

The V gene is TRBV5-4, the J gene TRBJ1-1; a weak D match, TRBD1 (6 bases). V gave up 1 base and J gave up 6 bases, with 22 bases separating them. This CDR3 has 17 amino acids. Germline CDR1 SGHNT, CDR2 YYREEE (reference sequence). The CDR3 DNA follows: TGTGCCAGCAGCTTGCATCCTCGAGGCCAGGGGTCCTCTGAAGCTTTCTTT. This sequence encodes CASSLHPRGQGSSEAFF.

The chain recombines TRBV12-2 with TRBJ2-7; no check of the table's D call, TRBD2, against the DNA was made. TRBV12-2 is flagged as a pseudogene. CDR3 length: 14 amino acids. The CDR3 DNA follows: TGTGCAAGTCGCTTACTAACCCACTCCTACGAGCAGTACTTC. Translating gives CASRLLTHSYEQYF.

The V call is TRBV29-1, the J call TRBJ2-2; 8 bases fit TRBD1. CDR3 length: 14 amino acids. J lost 3 bases, V lost 4 bases, and 4 bases had no gene match. The germline CDR1 and CDR2 sequences are SQVTM and ANQGSEA. The CDR3 bases are TGCAGCGTTGGTGGGACAGGACACACCGGGGAGCTGTTTTTT. This translates into CSVGGTGHTGELFF.

The chain has TRBV11-2 and TRBJ1-5; a weak D match, TRBD1 (5 bases). CDR3 length: 14 residues. CDR1 and CDR2 from the germline V gene are SGHAT and FQNNGV. V lost 0 bases, J lost 7 bases, and 10 bases lay in between. The CDR3 region has the DNA TGTGCCAGCAGCTTAGAGGGGGGTTACCAGCCCCAGCATTTT. Amino acid sequence: CASSLEGGYQPQHF.

CDR3 amino acids: CASSFRQGNFIPGANVLTF. The CDR3 DNA reads as TGTGCCAGCAGCTTCCGACAGGGCAATTTCATCCCTGGGGCCAACGTCCTGACTTTC. The chain couples TRBV5-6 to TRBJ2-6; TRBD1 agrees at 7 bases. J gave up 2 bases and V 2 bases, and 13 bases lay outside the gene matches. The germline CDR1 and CDR2 sequences are SGHDT and YYEEEE. CDR3 length equals 19 residues.